Described below is a single T cell receptor beta chain sequence and its context. This clonotype turned up a few times. It lacks a known antigen. Base qualities are not provided; no much larger clone lies one nucleotide away. According to the germline V gene (reference sequence), CDR1 reads DFQATT and CDR2 reads SNEGSKA. Unmatched junction bases come to 7, with V trimmed by 1 base and J by 7 bases. The CDR3 runs 15 amino acids, cysteine and phenylalanine included. The kept DNA is CDR3 alone, 45 bases in frame from the first base. This sample was taken from a study of blood T cells in healthy people across ages (dated by TCRdb to the mid-2010s). As for the study more broadly: In model experiments, roughly one uniquely barcoded TCR beta cDNA molecule per two T cells was captured by template switching. Age-related changes in TCR beta repertoire diversity were measured in the study by deep sequencing normalized with unique cDNA molecular identifiers. Donors were grouped into four age groups: young (average approximately 16 years), middle-aged (around 39), aged (about 60) and long-lived (around 80). To avoid experimental bias, donors of different ages were spread randomly across the sequencing lanes. For two donors (one aged 18 to 29 and one aged 80 or older), the study analyzed two additional independent replicas of 1 million unique cDNA reads from the same blood draw. Results and caveats for the whole study, not just this receptor: Since profiling was done on bulk unsorted PBMCs, naive and antigen-experienced compartments could not be conclusively compared. Observed TCR beta diversity per million T cells fell roughly linearly with age, and a significant reduction was already apparent by age roughly 40. Compared with the aged group, more naive CD4+ T cells, fewer expanded clones and increased TCR diversity were shown by the long-lived group, suggesting age selection. There was a strong correlation between observed TCR beta diversity and the percentage of naive T cells measured by flow cytometry. Estimates of total diversity from one million sequenced T cells were regarded as lower bounds and underestimates. Because the CMV infection status of the donors was unknown, age-related changes in expanded clonotypes may potentially have been confounded.

Library preparation used 5' RACE. TCRdb shows the sequencer as Illumina HiSeq 2500. A second PCR of roughly 7 to 11 cycles was performed with a sample-barcoded 5' primer and a J-beta primer mix. A template-switch 5' adaptor carrying 12 random nucleotides introduced a unique molecular identifier onto each TCR beta cDNA molecule. Each sample yielded at least 3 million CDR3-containing paired-end reads. First-strand cDNA was synthesized from all RNA with the Mint cDNA synthesis kit, primed by a TRBC-specific oligonucleotide. All cDNA was treated with uracil-DNA glycosylase and then went through a first 18-cycle PCR with the universal primers M1SS and BC2_uni_R. The original methods were these. For normalization, 1 million high-quality reads, each with a distinct molecular identifier, were randomly selected from each sample. Reads with shared molecular identifiers were discarded instead of being binned into consensus sequences. MiTCR, run with a Q25 quality threshold and the strictest error-elimination algorithm, handled CDR3 identification, clonotype clustering and error correction. A nonparametric unseen species model using Euler transformation provided a lower-bound estimate of total TCR beta diversity. TCRdb cleaned the public reads at Q25 with fastp, built clones with MiXCR and kept in-frame beta chains. Every CDR3 protein is listed once, alongside the most common genes and DNA of its rows. The authors' filters were not applied to this entry. For this sample the table gives over 1.5 million distinct CDR3 sequences, of which roughly 50% were detected only once. The biggest ten clones account for more than 2% of the sample.

The approximately 41 donors, aged roughly 6 to 95 years, were systemically healthy Caucasian individuals from Russia. Each donor gave ten milliliters of peripheral blood, drawn into EDTA-treated Vacutainer tubes. PBMCs were isolated by Ficoll-Paque density-gradient centrifugation, with at least 6.5 million obtained per sample. Total RNA was extracted from PBMCs with Trizol reagent, with at least 5.5 micrograms obtained per sample. The percentages of naive CD45RAhigh/CD27high T cells were determined by flow cytometry on a PBMC aliquot from every donor. The clonotype originates from a woman aged 40 to 55 in good health. The chain is made from TRBV20-1 and TRBJ2-1; 10 bases in the middle match TRBD2. The sequencing sample was made of blood. This receptor carries the CDR3 CSARASLAGVNEQFF. The DNA sequence follows: TGCAGTGCTAGAGCGTCGCTAGCGGGGGTTAATGAGCAGTTCTTC.